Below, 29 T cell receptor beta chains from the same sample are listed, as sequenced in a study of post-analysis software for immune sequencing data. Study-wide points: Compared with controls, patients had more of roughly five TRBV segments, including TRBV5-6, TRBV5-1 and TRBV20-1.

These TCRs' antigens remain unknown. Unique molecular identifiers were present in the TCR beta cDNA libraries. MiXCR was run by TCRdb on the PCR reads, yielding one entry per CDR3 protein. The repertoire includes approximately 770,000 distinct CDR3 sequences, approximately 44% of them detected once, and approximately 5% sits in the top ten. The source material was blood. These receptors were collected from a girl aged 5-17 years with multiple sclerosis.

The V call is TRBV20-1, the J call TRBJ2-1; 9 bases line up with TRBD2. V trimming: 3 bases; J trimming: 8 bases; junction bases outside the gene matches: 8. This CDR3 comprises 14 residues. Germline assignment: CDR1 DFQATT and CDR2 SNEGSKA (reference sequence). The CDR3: CSASSAGGPDEQFF. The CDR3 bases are TGCAGTGCTAGTTCCGCGGGAGGGCCTGATGAGCAGTTCTTC.

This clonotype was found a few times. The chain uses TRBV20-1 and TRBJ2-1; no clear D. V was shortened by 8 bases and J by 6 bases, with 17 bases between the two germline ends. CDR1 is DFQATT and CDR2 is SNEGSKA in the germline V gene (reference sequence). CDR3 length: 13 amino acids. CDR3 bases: TGCAGTAAAGCTGTGGGGTGGGCCAATGAGCAGTTCTTC. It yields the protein CSKAVGWANEQFF.

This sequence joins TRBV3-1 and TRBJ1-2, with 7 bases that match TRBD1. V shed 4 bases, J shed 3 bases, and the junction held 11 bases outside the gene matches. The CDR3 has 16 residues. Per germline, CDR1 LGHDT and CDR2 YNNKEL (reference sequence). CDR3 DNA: TGTGCCAGCAGCCTCCCGTCGACCCAGGGGGACTATGGCTACACCTTC. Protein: CASSLPSTQGDYGYTF.

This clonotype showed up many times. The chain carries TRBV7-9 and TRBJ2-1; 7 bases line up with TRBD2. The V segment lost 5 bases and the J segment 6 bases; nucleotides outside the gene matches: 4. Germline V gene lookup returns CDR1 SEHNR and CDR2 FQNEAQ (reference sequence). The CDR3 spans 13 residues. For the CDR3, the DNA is TGTGCCAGCAGCCCGTGGGGGGGCAATGAGCAGTTCTTC. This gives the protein CASSPWGGNEQFF. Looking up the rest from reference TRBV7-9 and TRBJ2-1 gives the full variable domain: DTGVSQNPRHKITKRGQNVTFRCDPISEHNRLYWYRQTLGQGPEFLTYFQNEAQLEKSRLLSDRFSAERPKGSFSTLEIQRTEQGDSAMYLCASSPWGGNEQFFGPGTRLTVL.

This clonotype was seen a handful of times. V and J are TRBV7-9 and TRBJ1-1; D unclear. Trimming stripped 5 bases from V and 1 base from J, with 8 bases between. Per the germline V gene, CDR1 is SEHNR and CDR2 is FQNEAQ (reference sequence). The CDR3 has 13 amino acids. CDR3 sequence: CASSPTENTEAFF. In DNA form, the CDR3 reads TGTGCCAGCAGCCCTACTGAGAACACTGAAGCTTTCTTT.

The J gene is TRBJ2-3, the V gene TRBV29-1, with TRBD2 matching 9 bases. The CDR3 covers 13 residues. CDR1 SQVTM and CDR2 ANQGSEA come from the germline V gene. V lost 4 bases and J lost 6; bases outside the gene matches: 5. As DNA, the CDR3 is TGCAGCGTTGGGCCCAGCGGGAGGGATACGCAGTATTTT. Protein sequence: CSVGPSGRDTQYF.

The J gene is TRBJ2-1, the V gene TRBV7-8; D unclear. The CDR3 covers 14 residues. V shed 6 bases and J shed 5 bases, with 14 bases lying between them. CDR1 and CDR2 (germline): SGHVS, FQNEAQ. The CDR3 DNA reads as TGTGCCAGCAGACCGACCCCCTTGGACAATGAGCAGTTCTTC. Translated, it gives CASRPTPLDNEQFF. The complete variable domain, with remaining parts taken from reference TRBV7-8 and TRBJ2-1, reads GAGVSQSPRYKVAKRGQDVALRCDPISGHVSLFWYQQALGQGPEFLTYFQNEAQLDKSGLPSDRFFAERPEGSVSTLKIQRTQQEDSAVYLCASRPTPLDNEQFFGPGTRLTVL.

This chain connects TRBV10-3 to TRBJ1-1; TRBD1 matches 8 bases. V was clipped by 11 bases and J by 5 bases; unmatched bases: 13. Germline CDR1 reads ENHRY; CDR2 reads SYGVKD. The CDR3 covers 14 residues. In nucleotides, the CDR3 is TGTGCCTCTTGGGACAGGCTTACATCTACTGAAGCTTTCTTT. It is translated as CASWDRLTSTEAFF.

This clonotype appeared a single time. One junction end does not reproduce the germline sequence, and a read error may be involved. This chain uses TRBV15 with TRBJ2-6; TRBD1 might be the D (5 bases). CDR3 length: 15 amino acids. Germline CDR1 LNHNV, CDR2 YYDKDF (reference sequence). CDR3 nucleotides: TGTGCCACCAGCAGAGATGTCTCTGGGGCCAACGTCCGGACTTTC. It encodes CATSRDVSGANVRTF.

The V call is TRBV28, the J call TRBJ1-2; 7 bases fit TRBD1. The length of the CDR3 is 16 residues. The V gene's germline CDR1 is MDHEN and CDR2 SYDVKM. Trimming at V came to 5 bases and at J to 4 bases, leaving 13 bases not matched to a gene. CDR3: CASSQPLDRQTYGYTF. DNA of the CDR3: TGTGCCAGCAGTCAACCCCTGGACAGGCAAACCTATGGCTACACCTTC.

DNA of the CDR3: TGCAGCGTTGTTAGGAACAGCGGAAACAATGAGCAGTTCTTC. It yields the protein CSVVRNSGNNEQFF. The J gene is TRBJ2-1, the V gene TRBV29-1; TRBD2 is a possible D gene (5 bases). Per the germline V gene, CDR1 is SQVTM and CDR2 is ANQGSEA. The CDR3 is 14 residues long. The V gene lost 4 bases and the J gene lost 5 bases, with 15 bases spanning the gap.

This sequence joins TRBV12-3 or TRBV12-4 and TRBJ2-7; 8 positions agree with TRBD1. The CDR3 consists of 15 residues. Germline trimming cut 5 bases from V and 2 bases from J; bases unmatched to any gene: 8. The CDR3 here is CASSPTDRGPYEQYF. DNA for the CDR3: TGTGCCAGCAGTCCCACCGACAGGGGCCCCTACGAGCAGTACTTC.

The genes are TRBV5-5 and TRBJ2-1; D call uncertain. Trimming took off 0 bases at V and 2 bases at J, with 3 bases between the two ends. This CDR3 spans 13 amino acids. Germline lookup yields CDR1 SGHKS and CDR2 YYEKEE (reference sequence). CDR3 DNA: TGTGCCAGCAGCTTGGTGACCTACAATGAGCAGTTCTTC. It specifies CASSLVTYNEQFF.

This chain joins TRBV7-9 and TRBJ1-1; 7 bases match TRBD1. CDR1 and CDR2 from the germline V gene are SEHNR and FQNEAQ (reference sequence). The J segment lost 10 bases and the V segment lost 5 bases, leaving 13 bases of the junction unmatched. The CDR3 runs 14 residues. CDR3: CASSGGTDHLGAFF. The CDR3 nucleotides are TGTGCCAGCAGCGGCGGGACAGACCATCTTGGAGCTTTCTTT. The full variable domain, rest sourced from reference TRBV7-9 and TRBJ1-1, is DTGVSQNPRHKITKRGQNVTFRCDPISEHNRLYWYRQTLGQGPEFLTYFQNEAQLEKSRLLSDRFSAERPKGSFSTLEIQRTEQGDSAMYLCASSGGTDHLGAFFGQGTRLTVV.

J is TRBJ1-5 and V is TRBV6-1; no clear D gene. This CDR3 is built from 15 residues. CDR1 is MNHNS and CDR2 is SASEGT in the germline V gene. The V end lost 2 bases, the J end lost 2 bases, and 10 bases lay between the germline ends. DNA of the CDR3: TGTGCCAGCAGTGAATGGGCAGGCGGCAATCAGCCCCAGCATTTT. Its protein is CASSEWAGGNQPQHF.

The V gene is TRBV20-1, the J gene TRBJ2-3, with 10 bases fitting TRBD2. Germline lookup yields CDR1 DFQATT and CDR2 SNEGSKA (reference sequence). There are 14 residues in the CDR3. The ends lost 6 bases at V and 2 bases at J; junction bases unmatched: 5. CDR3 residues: CSAQLAGATDTQYF. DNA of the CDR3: TGCAGTGCCCAGCTAGCGGGAGCCACAGATACGCAGTATTTT.

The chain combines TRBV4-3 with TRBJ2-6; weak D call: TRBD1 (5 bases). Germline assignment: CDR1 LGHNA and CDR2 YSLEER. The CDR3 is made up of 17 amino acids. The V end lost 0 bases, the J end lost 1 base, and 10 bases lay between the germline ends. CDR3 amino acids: CASSQDQGLSGANVLTF. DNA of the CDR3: TGCGCCAGCAGCCAAGATCAGGGCTTATCTGGGGCCAACGTCCTGACTTTC.

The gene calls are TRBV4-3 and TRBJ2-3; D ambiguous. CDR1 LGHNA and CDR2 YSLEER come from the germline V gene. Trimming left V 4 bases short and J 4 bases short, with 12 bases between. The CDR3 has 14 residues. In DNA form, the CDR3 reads TGCGCCAGCAGCCGAAGTAGGGTTTCAGATACGCAGTATTTT. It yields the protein CASSRSRVSDTQYF.

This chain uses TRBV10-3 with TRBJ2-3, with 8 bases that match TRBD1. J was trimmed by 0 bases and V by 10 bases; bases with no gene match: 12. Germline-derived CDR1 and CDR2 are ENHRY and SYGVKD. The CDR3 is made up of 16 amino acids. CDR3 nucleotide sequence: TGTGCCACCTGGGACAGGCTACCTACTAGCACAGATACGCAGTATTTT. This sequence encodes CATWDRLPTSTDTQYF.

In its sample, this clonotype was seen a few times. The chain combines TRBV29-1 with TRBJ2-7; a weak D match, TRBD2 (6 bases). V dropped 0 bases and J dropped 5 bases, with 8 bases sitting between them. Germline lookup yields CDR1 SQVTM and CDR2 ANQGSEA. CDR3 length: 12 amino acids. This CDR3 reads CSVEEAGDEQYF. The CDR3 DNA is TGCAGCGTTGAAGAAGCGGGCGACGAGCAGTACTTC.

The CDR3 sequence: CASSDMGLAGGPQSYEQYF. The DNA of the CDR3 is TGTGCCAGCAGTGATATGGGACTAGCGGGAGGGCCTCAGTCCTACGAGCAGTACTTC. The rearrangement links TRBV2 to TRBJ2-7; the match to TRBD2 covers 16 bases. Looked up from germline, CDR1 is SNHLY and CDR2 is FYNNEI. The CDR3 has 19 residues. With 3 bases clipped from V and 1 base from J, the junction kept 9 bases outside the gene matches.

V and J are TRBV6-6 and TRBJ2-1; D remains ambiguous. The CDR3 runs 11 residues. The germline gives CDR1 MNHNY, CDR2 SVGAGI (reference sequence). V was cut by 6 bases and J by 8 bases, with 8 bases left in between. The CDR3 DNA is TGTGCCAGCAGACACCTCGATGAGCAGTTCTTC. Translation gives CASRHLDEQFF.

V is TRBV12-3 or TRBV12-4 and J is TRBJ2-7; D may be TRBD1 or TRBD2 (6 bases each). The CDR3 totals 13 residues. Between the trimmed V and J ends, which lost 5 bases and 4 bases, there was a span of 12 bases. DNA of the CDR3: TGTGCCAGCAGTCAAAGAGGGGGGTACGAGCAGTACTTC. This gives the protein CASSQRGGYEQYF.

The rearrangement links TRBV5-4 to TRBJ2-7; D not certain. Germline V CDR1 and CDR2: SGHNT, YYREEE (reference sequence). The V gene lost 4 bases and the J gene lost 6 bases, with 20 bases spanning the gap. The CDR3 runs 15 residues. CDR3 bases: TGTGCCAGCAGCCGTCAGTATGGTGGGTCACGCGAGCAGTACTTC. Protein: CASSRQYGGSREQYF.

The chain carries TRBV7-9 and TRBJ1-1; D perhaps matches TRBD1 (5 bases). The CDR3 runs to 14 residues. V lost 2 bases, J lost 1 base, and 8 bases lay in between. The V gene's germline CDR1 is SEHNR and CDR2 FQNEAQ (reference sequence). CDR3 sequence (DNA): TGTGCCAGCAGCTTATGGGGGTGGAACACTGAAGCTTTCTTT. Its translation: CASSLWGWNTEAFF.

In DNA, the CDR3 is TGTGCCAGCAGCTCAAGGACTAGGGTGTTATTTACGCAGTATTTT. Translation gives CASSSRTRVLFTQYF. This sequence joins TRBV13 and TRBJ2-3; 7 bases match TRBD2. Germline CDR1 PRHDT, CDR2 FYEKMQ (reference sequence). This CDR3 has 15 amino acids. The J segment lost 8 bases and the V segment lost 4 bases, leaving 12 bases of the junction unmatched.

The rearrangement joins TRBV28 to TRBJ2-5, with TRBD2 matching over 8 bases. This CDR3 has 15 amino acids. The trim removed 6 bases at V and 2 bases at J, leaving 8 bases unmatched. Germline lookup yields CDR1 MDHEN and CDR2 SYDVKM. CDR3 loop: CASSPTGREQETQYF. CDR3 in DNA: TGTGCCAGCAGCCCCACCGGGAGGGAACAAGAGACCCAGTACTTC.

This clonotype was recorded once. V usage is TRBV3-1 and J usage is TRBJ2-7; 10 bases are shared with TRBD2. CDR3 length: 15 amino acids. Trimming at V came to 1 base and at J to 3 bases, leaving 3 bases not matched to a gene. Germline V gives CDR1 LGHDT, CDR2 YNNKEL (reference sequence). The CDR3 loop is CASSQGWTSGYEQYF. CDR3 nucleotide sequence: TGTGCCAGCAGCCAAGGATGGACTAGCGGCTACGAGCAGTACTTC.

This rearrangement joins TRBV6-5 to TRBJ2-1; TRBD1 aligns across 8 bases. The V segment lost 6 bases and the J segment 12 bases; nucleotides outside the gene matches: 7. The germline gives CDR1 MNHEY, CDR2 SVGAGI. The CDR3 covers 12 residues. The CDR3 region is CASSHRGWGQFF. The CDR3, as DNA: TGTGCCAGCAGCCACAGGGGGTGGGGGCAGTTCTTC.